These T cell receptor beta chains were read from a single sample in a study of blood T cell repertoires in COVID-19. The data were produced by immunoSEQ multiplex PCR, yet TCRdb's version contains in-frame clones alone and is incomplete. The sample includes 180,000 or so clones, about 88% of them seen just once. Sample: peripheral blood. The source of these receptors is a man between 18 and 29 years old with acute or convalescent COVID-19. Each CDR3 is given with its conserved first and last residue. Each record gives: J gene, D gene, clone size, V gene, CDR3 protein, CDR3 DNA. A D gene is named only where the DNA matches it firmly. Size values are once, few and many counts, or a class for expanded clones, and some rows have none.

>TRBJ2-1|-|-|TRBV30
CAWSTGMSYNEQFF
TGTGCCTGGAGTACAGGGATGAGCTACAATGAGCAGTTCTTC
>TRBJ2-3|TRBD2|-|TRBV2
CASRGLAGGSTDTQYF
TGTGCCAGCAGGGGACTAGCGGGGGGTAGCACAGATACGCAGTATTTT
>TRBJ2-5|TRBD1|-|TRBV10-3
CAIRGQGAEQETQYF
TGTGCCATCAGGGGACAGGGGGCGGAACAAGAGACCCAGTACTTC
>TRBJ2-5|-|-|TRBV2
CASSEWASQETQYF
TGTGCCAGCAGTGAATGGGCTTCCCAAGAGACCCAGTACTTC
>TRBJ2-5|TRBD2|-|TRBV6-5
CASILRTSGGETQYF
TGTGCCAGCATCTTACGGACTAGCGGGGGAGAGACCCAGTACTTC
>TRBJ1-5|-|once|TRBV9
CASSVDSSNQPQHF
TGTGCCAGCAGCGTGGACAGTAGCAATCAGCCCCAGCATTTT
>TRBJ2-2|TRBD1|-|TRBV19
CASSSYGTGVTGELFF
TGTGCCAGCAGTAGTTATGGGACAGGGGTCACCGGGGAGCTGTTTTTT
>TRBJ2-3|TRBD1|-|TRBV7-6
CASSPQGEQDTQYF
TGTGCCAGCAGCCCACAGGGGGAACAAGATACGCAGTATTTT
>TRBJ1-1|-|-|TRBV5-5
CASSEEISRVMNTEAFF
TGTGCCAGCAGCGAGGAGATAAGTCGAGTGATGAACACTGAAGCTTTCTTT
>TRBJ2-5|-|-|TRBV15
CATSRVGGAQTQYF
TGTGCCACCAGCAGAGTGGGGGGGGCCCAGACCCAGTACTTC
>TRBJ1-2|-|once|TRBV19
CASSPLPRTEDNYGYTF
TGTGCCAGTAGTCCGTTACCAAGGACAGAGGATAACTATGGCTACACCTTC
>TRBJ1-4|-|-|TRBV27
CASSLSPTGLGELFF
TGTGCCAGCAGTTTATCCCCGACAGGACTTGGGGAACTGTTTTTT
>TRBJ1-2|TRBD1|once|TRBV3-1/TRBV3-2
CASSQRDRGNYGYTF
TGTGCCAGCAGCCAAAGGGACAGGGGTAACTATGGCTACACCTTC
>TRBJ1-2|-|few|TRBV27
CASSLYPEADYGYTF
TGTGCCAGCAGTTTGTATCCGGAGGCTGACTATGGCTACACCTTC
>TRBJ1-2|-|-|TRBV2
CASMGRVVYGYTF
TGTGCCAGCATGGGCAGGGTGGTCTATGGCTACACCTTC
>TRBJ1-4|TRBD1|-|TRBV6-1
CASSEGQTNEKLFF
TGTGCCAGCAGTGAGGGACAGACTAATGAAAAACTGTTTTTT
>TRBJ1-1|TRBD1|-|TRBV6-1
CASSDRDRGEAFF
TGTGCCAGCAGTGACCGGGACAGGGGTGAAGCTTTCTTT
>TRBJ2-4|TRBD1|-|TRBV9
CASSTGGGENIQYF
TGTGCCAGCAGCACAGGGGGTGGGGAAAACATTCAGTACTTC
>TRBJ2-1|TRBD1|-|TRBV7-9
CASSLTGVGEQFF
TGTGCCAGCAGCTTAACAGGGGTCGGTGAGCAGTTCTTC
>TRBJ2-2|TRBD2|-|TRBV27
CASSLPAGGNTGELFF
TGTGCCAGCAGTTTACCAGCGGGGGGGAACACCGGGGAGCTGTTTTTT
>TRBJ2-2|TRBD1|-|TRBV14
CASSPIGTGARGTGELFF
TGTGCCAGCAGCCCAATAGGGACAGGGGCTCGGGGCACCGGGGAGCTGTTTTTT
>TRBJ1-6|-|few|TRBV27
CASSHKYNYNSPLHF
TGTGCCAGCAGTCATAAGTACAACTATAATTCACCCCTCCACTTT
>TRBJ1-2|TRBD1|-|TRBV20-1
CNSAGQGGYTF
TGCAATTCGGCAGGACAGGGTGGCTACACCTTC
>TRBJ1-5|-|-|TRBV6-6
CALGLNNQPQHF
TGTGCGCTGGGCCTAAACAATCAGCCCCAGCATTTT
>TRBJ2-7|-|-|TRBV5-4
CASSLDLEAYEQYF
TGTGCCAGCAGCTTGGACTTAGAGGCCTACGAGCAGTACTTC
>TRBJ2-7|TRBD1|few|TRBV7-2
CASSLYRGIGEQYF
TGTGCCAGCAGCTTATACAGGGGGATTGGCGAGCAGTACTTC
>TRBJ1-4|-|-|TRBV18
CASSRSSAGNEKLFF
TGTGCCAGCTCCCGATCGAGTGCCGGTAATGAAAAACTGTTTTTT
>TRBJ2-3|-|-|TRBV12-3/TRBV12-4
CASIEHSTQYF
TGTGCCAGCATCGAACACAGTACGCAGTATTTT
>TRBJ2-4|TRBD2|-|TRBV13
CASTSRTSGYKNIQYF
TGTGCCAGCACCTCTCGGACTAGCGGGTACAAAAACATTCAGTACTTC
>TRBJ1-2|-|-|TRBV4-1
CASSQENGLGYTF
TGCGCCAGCAGCCAAGAGAATGGCCTGGGCTACACCTTC
>TRBJ1-2|TRBD1|-|TRBV5-1
CASSTLDRGYGYTF
TGCGCCAGCAGCACACTAGACAGGGGCTATGGCTACACCTTC
>TRBJ2-2|TRBD1|-|TRBV7-8
CASSPGQEIGELFF
TGTGCCAGCAGCCCCGGACAGGAGATCGGGGAGCTGTTTTTT
>TRBJ1-5|TRBD1|-|TRBV4-1
CASSQEPGQSSNQPQHF
TGCGCCAGCAGCCAAGAGCCGGGACAGTCAAGCAATCAGCCCCAGCATTTT
>TRBJ2-1|-|-|TRBV4-1
CASSQDNRRVYNEQFF
TGCGCCAGCAGCCAAGATAACCGGCGGGTCTACAATGAGCAGTTCTTC
>TRBJ2-2|-|-|TRBV6-4
CASKPQTGNTGELFF
TGTGCCAGCAAGCCCCAAACAGGGAACACCGGGGAGCTGTTTTTT
>TRBJ1-4|-|-|TRBV19
CASSIDQSTNEKLFF
TGTGCCAGTAGTATAGACCAGTCAACTAATGAAAAACTGTTTTTT
>TRBJ1-2|-|-|TRBV11-2
CASSLAGREFSYGYTF
TGTGCCAGCAGCTTAGCTGGTCGGGAATTTTCCTATGGCTACACCTTC